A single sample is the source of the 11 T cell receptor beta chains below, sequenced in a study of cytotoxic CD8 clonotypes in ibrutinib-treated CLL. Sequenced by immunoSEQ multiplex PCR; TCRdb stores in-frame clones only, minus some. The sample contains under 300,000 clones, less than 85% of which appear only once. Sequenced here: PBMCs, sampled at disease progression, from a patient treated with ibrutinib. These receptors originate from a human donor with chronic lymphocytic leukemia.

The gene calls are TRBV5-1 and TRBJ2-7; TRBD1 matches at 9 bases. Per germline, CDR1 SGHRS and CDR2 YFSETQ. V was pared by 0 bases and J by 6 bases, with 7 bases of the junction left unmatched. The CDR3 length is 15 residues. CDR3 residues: CASSLVQGAQGEQYF. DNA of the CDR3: TGCGCCAGCAGCTTGGTACAGGGGGCGCAGGGCGAGCAGTACTTC.

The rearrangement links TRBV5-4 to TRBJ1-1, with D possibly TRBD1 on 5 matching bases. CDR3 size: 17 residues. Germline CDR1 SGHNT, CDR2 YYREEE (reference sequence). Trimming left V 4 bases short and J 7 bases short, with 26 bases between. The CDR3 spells CASSGTARERDRIEAFF. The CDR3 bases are TGTGCCAGCAGCGGGACCGCCAGGGAAAGGGACCGAATTGAAGCTTTCTTT.

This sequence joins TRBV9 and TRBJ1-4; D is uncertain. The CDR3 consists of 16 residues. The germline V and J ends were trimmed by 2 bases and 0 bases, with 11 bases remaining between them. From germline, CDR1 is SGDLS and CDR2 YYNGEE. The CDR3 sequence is CASSVSAHSTNEKLFF. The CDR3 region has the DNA TGTGCCAGCAGCGTGTCGGCCCATTCAACTAATGAAAAACTGTTTTTT.

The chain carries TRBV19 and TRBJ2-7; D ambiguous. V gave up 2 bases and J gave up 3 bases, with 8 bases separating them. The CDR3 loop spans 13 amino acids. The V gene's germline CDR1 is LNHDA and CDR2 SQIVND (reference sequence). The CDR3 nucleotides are TGTGCCAGTAGTATAACTCTAAACTACGAGCAGTACTTC. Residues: CASSITLNYEQYF.

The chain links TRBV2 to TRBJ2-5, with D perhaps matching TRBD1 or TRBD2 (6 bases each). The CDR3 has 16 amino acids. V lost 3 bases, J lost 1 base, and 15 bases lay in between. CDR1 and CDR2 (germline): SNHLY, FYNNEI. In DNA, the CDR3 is TGTGCCAGCAGTGATTTCGCCCGGGGGCCCCAAGAGACCCAGTACTTC. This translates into CASSDFARGPQETQYF.

The CDR3 here is CSARSGTEQYF. The DNA for the CDR3 is TGCAGTGCTAGGAGTGGCACCGAGCAGTACTTC. The chain uses TRBV20-1 and TRBJ2-7; no firm D call. The V and J ends lost 3 bases and 6 bases respectively, with 9 bases between them. Germline assignment: CDR1 DFQATT and CDR2 SNEGSKA (reference sequence). The CDR3 spans 11 residues.

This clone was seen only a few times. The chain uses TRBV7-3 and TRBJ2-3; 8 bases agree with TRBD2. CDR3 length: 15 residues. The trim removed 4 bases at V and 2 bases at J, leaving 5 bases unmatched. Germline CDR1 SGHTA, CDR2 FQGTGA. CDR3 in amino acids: CASSWGLGDTDTQYF. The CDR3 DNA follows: TGTGCCAGCAGCTGGGGACTAGGGGACACAGATACGCAGTATTTT.

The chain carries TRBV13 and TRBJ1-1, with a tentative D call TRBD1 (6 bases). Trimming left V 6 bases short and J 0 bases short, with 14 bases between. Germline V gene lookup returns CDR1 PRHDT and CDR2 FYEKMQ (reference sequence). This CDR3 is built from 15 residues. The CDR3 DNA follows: TGTGCCAGCAGGTACAGGGATGGGATGAACACTGAAGCTTTCTTT. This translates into CASRYRDGMNTEAFF.

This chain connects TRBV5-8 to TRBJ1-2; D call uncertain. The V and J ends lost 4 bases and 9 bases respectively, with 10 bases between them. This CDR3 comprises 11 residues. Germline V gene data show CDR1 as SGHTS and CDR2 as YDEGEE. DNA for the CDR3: TGTGCCAGCAGCCTAACCTTAAGCTACACCTTC. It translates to CASSLTLSYTF.

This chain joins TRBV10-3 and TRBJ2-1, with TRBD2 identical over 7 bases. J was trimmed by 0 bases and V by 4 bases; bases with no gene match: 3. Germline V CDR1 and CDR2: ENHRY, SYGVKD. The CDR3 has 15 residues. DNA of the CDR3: TGTGCCATCAGTGGGGGGGGGAGCTCCTACAATGAGCAGTTCTTC. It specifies CAISGGGSSYNEQFF.

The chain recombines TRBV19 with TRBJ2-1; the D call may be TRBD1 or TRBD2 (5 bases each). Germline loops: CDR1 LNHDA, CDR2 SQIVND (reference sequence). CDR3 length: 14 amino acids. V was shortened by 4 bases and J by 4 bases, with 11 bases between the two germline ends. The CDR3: CASSRGERYNEQFF. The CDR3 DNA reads TGTGCCAGTAGTAGAGGGGAGAGATACAATGAGCAGTTCTTC.